The rows below give T cell receptor beta chains drawn from one sample of a study of human T cells and chemical hapten exposure. TCRdb called the RACE reads again in MiXCR, with one record for every CDR3 protein. The data show 99,000 or so distinct CDR3 sequences, under 14% seen once. The sequencing here drew on whole blood, taken in connection with sensitization to the hapten diphenylcyclopropenone (DPC). The receptors here all came from a woman aged 55-75 years with alopecia areata. Some clones in this sample may be carry-over from other donors' samples. The CDR3 runs from the conserved cysteine through the conserved F or W. A D gene is named only where the DNA matches it firmly. Clone sizes are given selectively: once, few, many, or a class where the clone is expanded.

CDR3 protein	CDR3 DNA	J gene	D gene	clone size	V gene
CSARGTGHNNEQFF	TGCAGTGCTAGAGGGACAGGGCACAACAATGAGCAGTTCTTC	TRBJ2-1	TRBD1	-	TRBV20-1
CASSLRGVMFF	TGTGCCAGCAGCCTCAGGGGGGTTATGTTCTTC	TRBJ2-4	-	-	TRBV6-5
CASNPGLAGPGTQYF	TGTGCCAGCAACCCAGGACTAGCGGGGCCAGGGACCCAGTACTTC	TRBJ2-5	TRBD2	-	TRBV11-2
CASSLAGMENTIYF	TGCGCCAGCAGCTTGGCAGGGATGGAAAACACCATATATTTT	TRBJ1-3	-	-	TRBV5-1
CAISVQGHQPQHF	TGTGCCATCAGTGTTCAGGGGCATCAGCCCCAGCATTTT	TRBJ1-5	-	few	TRBV10-3
CASSSSIRTSGYEQYF	TGTGCCAGCTCATCCTCGATACGGACTAGCGGCTACGAGCAGTACTTC	TRBJ2-7	TRBD2	-	TRBV18
CATSSGGGTDTQYF	TGTGCCACCTCCAGCGGGGGTGGCACAGATACGCAGTATTTT	TRBJ2-3	TRBD2	many	TRBV24-1
CASSLDIQETQYF	TGCGCCAGCAGCTTGGACATTCAAGAGACCCAGTACTTC	TRBJ2-5	-	-	TRBV5-1
CASTGTYRQETQYF	TGTGCCAGCACCGGGACGTATCGTCAAGAGACCCAGTACTTC	TRBJ2-5	-	many	TRBV2
CAWSFLGGGGYTF	TGTGCCTGGAGTTTCCTGGGAGGCGGAGGCTACACCTTC	TRBJ1-2	-	many	TRBV30
CASSSGLAGVGSYNEQFF	TGTGCCAGCAGCTCGGGACTAGCGGGGGTAGGATCCTACAATGAGCAGTTCTTC	TRBJ2-1	TRBD2	-	TRBV5-5
CASSPDTQIYNEQFF	TGTGCTAGCAGCCCTGACACGCAGATTTACAATGAGCAGTTCTTC	TRBJ2-1	-	few	TRBV7-7
CASRGGPVPYEQYF	TGTGCCAGCAGAGGGGGGCCCGTTCCGTACGAGCAGTACTTC	TRBJ2-7	-	many	TRBV7-9
CASSLGQGTSPLHF	TGTGCCAGCAGCTTAGGCCAGGGGACGTCACCCCTCCACTTT	TRBJ1-6	-	many	TRBV11-2
CATSRLSGLAGDEQYF	TGTGCCACCAGCAGACTAAGCGGACTAGCGGGGGACGAGCAGTACTTC	TRBJ2-7	TRBD2	many	TRBV15
CASRKTGALGGTQYF	TGTGCCAGCAGAAAGACTGGTGCATTGGGAGGAACGCAGTATTTT	TRBJ2-3	-	many	TRBV7-8
CASSYVLGGNTEAFF	TGTGCCAGCAGCTATGTATTAGGGGGTAACACTGAAGCTTTCTTT	TRBJ1-1	-	many	TRBV11-2
CASSGHGETTIYF	TGTGCCAGCAGCGGTCACGGAGAAACCACCATATATTTT	TRBJ1-3	-	-	TRBV9
CASSPWSGLNNEQFF	TGTGCCAGCAGCCCTTGGTCAGGGCTGAACAATGAGCAGTTCTTC	TRBJ2-1	-	many	TRBV3-1
CASSIIFVATEAFF	TGTGCCAGTAGTATTATCTTTGTGGCCACTGAAGCTTTCTTT	TRBJ1-1	-	few	TRBV19
CSVRDGSGAQGYTF	TGCAGTGTTAGAGACGGTAGCGGGGCTCAGGGCTACACCTTC	TRBJ1-2	-	many	TRBV20-1
CASIRQAYSYEQYF	TGTGCCAGCATCCGACAGGCCTACTCCTACGAGCAGTACTTC	TRBJ2-7	-	many	TRBV6-1
CAISVGQMNTEAFF	TGTGCCATCAGTGTGGGACAGATGAACACTGAAGCTTTCTTT	TRBJ1-1	TRBD1	few	TRBV10-3
CSAWGTGDSNEQFF	TGCAGTGCTTGGGGGACAGGGGATTCCAATGAGCAGTTCTTC	TRBJ2-1	TRBD1	few	TRBV20-1
CAISQGQVKVTEAFF	TGTGCCATCAGCCAAGGACAGGTCAAGGTCACTGAAGCTTTCTTT	TRBJ1-1	TRBD1	many	TRBV10-3